This T cell receptor beta chain was captured in a study of blood T cell repertoires in COVID-19. On the study more broadly: Acute-phase and convalescent COVID-19 samples originated in the United States, Italy and Spain. T cells, B-cell-depleted T cells, or PBMCs provided the cDNA or gDNA that served as material.

Using immunoSEQ multiplex PCR, the repertoire was profiled, and TCRdb retains in-frame clones only, with some absent. The table lists about 300,000 clones, around 85% of them singletons. V lost 1 base and J 11 bases, leaving 9 bases between the germline ends. Germline assignment: CDR1 SGHTA and CDR2 FQGNSA. The CDR3 consists of 12 residues. Sequencing was done on a sample of peripheral blood. This clonotype was obtained from a human donor with COVID-19, enrolled during active disease. The donor label of this sample is uncertain. The rearrangement joins TRBV7-2 to TRBJ1-5; D is perhaps TRBD1 (5 bases). This chain's CDR3 is CASSLGVGAQHF. CDR3 DNA sequence: TGTGCCAGCAGCTTAGGAGTAGGGGCCCAGCATTTT.